The 27 T cell receptor beta chains given below trace back to one sample, sequenced in a study of STAT3 mutations in large granular lymphocyte leukemia. Broader study findings: Every T-LGLL patient had at least one immunodominant TCRbeta clonotype.

The antigens these receptors bind are not known. The data were produced by immunoSEQ multiplex PCR, yet TCRdb's version contains in-frame clones alone and is incomplete. Here the sample spans about 6,000 clones, approximately 35% being singletons. The sample taken for sequencing was peripheral blood mononuclear cells. The receptor set was obtained from a woman between 35 and 50 years old with T-cell large granular lymphocyte leukemia. Some clones in this sample may be carry-over from other donors' samples.

This clone turned up a few times. V and J are TRBV18 and TRBJ2-5; 7 positions agree with TRBD1. Germline assignment: CDR1 KGHSH and CDR2 LQKENI. The trim removed 1 base at V and 4 bases at J, leaving 6 bases unmatched. The CDR3 runs 15 residues. The CDR3 DNA reads as TGTGCCAGCTCACCACTCTCGGGACAGCTAGAGACCCAGTACTTC. This encodes CASSPLSGQLETQYF.

This clone was seen more than once but under ten times. V and J are TRBV29-1 and TRBJ2-7; TRBD2 matches at 7 bases. The CDR3 is made up of 14 amino acids. The trim removed 7 bases at V and 3 bases at J, leaving 12 bases unmatched. The germline V gene encodes CDR1 SQVTM and CDR2 ANQGSEA. This CDR3 reads CSGGEGGNVYEQYF. As DNA, the CDR3 is TGCAGCGGCGGGGAGGGAGGGAACGTCTACGAGCAGTACTTC.

This chain connects TRBV19 to TRBJ2-3; D may correspond to TRBD1 or TRBD2 (5 bases each). CDR1 is LNHDA, CDR2 SQIVND, per germline (reference sequence). Trimming left V 7 bases short and J 3 bases short, with 11 bases between. CDR3 length: 13 residues. CDR3 protein: CASTFGGTDTQYF. The CDR3 coding sequence is TGTGCCAGTACATTTGGGGGAACAGATACGCAGTATTTT.

The CDR3 DNA sequence: TGCGCCAGCAGCTTTAGCCCCTTGACAGGGTTGACTGAAGCTTTCTTT. Translated: CASSFSPLTGLTEAFF. The V call is TRBV5-1, the J call TRBJ1-1; TRBD1 matches 7 bases. The CDR3 is 16 amino acids. V trimming: 2 bases; J trimming: 5 bases; junction bases outside the gene matches: 12. Per germline, CDR1 SGHRS and CDR2 YFSETQ.

The rearrangement links TRBV7-9 to TRBJ2-2; TRBD1 matches 7 bases. This CDR3 has 15 amino acids. Germline V CDR1 and CDR2: SEHNR, FQNEAQ (reference sequence). Trimming at V came to 8 bases and at J to 1 base, leaving 7 bases not matched to a gene. In DNA form, the CDR3 reads TGTGCCAGCTTCAGGGGGAGACAGAACACCGGGGAGCTGTTTTTT. Amino acid sequence: CASFRGRQNTGELFF.

There are a few counts of this clone. The chain has TRBV20-1 and TRBJ1-2; D unclear. The CDR3 consists of 9 residues. The germline V gene has CDR1 DFQATT and CDR2 SNEGSKA (reference sequence). V was cut by 0 bases and J by 13 bases, with 6 bases left in between. The CDR3 here is CSARDPATF. CDR3 DNA sequence: TGCAGTGCTAGAGATCCGGCCACCTTC.

The chain joins TRBV19 to TRBJ2-1; a possible D gene is TRBD1 (5 bases). The CDR3 has 13 residues. Germline V gene lookup returns CDR1 LNHDA and CDR2 SQIVND (reference sequence). V lost 5 bases to trimming and J lost 8 bases, with 13 bases between them. CDR3 protein: CASSENQGYEQFF. CDR3 nucleotides: TGTGCCAGTAGTGAAAACCAGGGATATGAGCAGTTCTTC.

J is TRBJ2-2 and V is TRBV18; 11 bases map to TRBD2. The CDR3 extends over 17 amino acids. The trim removed 8 bases at V and 6 bases at J, leaving 14 bases unmatched. The germline V gene encodes CDR1 KGHSH and CDR2 LQKENI. CDR3 region: CASTLAGGPKMAGELFF. Written as DNA, the CDR3 is TGTGCCAGCACTTTAGCGGGGGGGCCGAAGATGGCCGGGGAGCTGTTTTTT.

CDR3 DNA sequence: TGTGCCTGGAGCCCCCTGCCAGGGCACGGTGAGCAGTACTTC. Its translation is CAWSPLPGHGEQYF. This chain uses TRBV30 with TRBJ2-7; D is possibly TRBD1 (5 bases). CDR3 length: 14 residues. V lost 3 bases and J lost 7, with 19 bases in between. CDR1 is GTSNPN and CDR2 is SVGIG in the germline V gene (reference sequence).

This chain links TRBV29-1 with TRBJ2-1; TRBD2 aligns across 7 bases. The CDR3 has 15 amino acids. Germline V gene data show CDR1 as SQVTM and CDR2 as ANQGSEA. V was clipped by 5 bases and J by 2 bases; unmatched bases: 9. In nucleotides, the CDR3 is TGCAGCGTTCTAATGCCAGCGGGACCCTACAATGAGCAGTTCTTC. It is translated as CSVLMPAGPYNEQFF.

V is TRBV6-5 and J is TRBJ2-1, with 11 bases matching TRBD2. Trimming took 5 bases from V and 14 from J; bases not matched to a gene: 5. CDR1 and CDR2 from the germline V gene are MNHEY and SVGAGI. CDR3 length equals 12 residues. CDR3 bases: TGTGCCAGCAGTACACTAGCGGGAGTTGAGTTCTTC. Its translation: CASSTLAGVEFF.

This clone was picked up a small number of times. This chain connects TRBV7-9 to TRBJ1-1; D is ambiguous. This CDR3 spans 15 amino acids. CDR1 is SEHNR, CDR2 FQNEAQ, per germline (reference sequence). V was trimmed by 5 bases and J by 8 bases, leaving 21 bases between them. Written as DNA, the CDR3 is TGTGCCAGCAGCCCCACGGTGGGTAGGGCGTCCGAAGCTTTCTTT. Translation: CASSPTVGRASEAFF.

The rearrangement uses TRBV18 and TRBJ1-2; D ambiguous. Trimming shortened V by 0 bases and J by 1 base, and 9 bases separated the two germline ends. CDR1 and CDR2 (germline): KGHSH, LQKENI. This CDR3 has 15 amino acids. CDR3 nucleotide sequence: TGTGCCAGCTCACCACCGTTGGTCAGTAACTATGGCTACACCTTC. Protein sequence: CASSPPLVSNYGYTF. The full variable domain, its missing parts supplied by reference TRBV18 and TRBJ1-2, is NAGVMQNPRHLVRRRGQEARLRCSPMKGHSHVYWYRQLPEEGLKFMVYLQKENIIDESGMPKERFSAEFPKEGPSILRIQQVVRGDSAAYFCASSPPLVSNYGYTFGSGTRLTVV.

This clone has more than one count but fewer than ten. V usage is TRBV7-9 and J usage is TRBJ2-3; perhaps TRBD1 as D (5 bases). The CDR3 is made up of 15 amino acids. Germline-derived CDR1 and CDR2 are SEHNR and FQNEAQ (reference sequence). Trimming took 1 base from V and 6 from J, leaving 14 bases between them. The CDR3 sequence: CASSLGLQGSDTQYF. The CDR3 region has the DNA TGTGCCAGCAGCTTAGGATTGCAGGGATCTGATACGCAGTATTTT.

To note about this clone: The final CDR3 position lacks the conserved phenylalanine or tryptophan, pointing to a likely read error. Because the CDR3's place on the DNA is in doubt, the DNA is left out and the CDR3 is given as listed by TCRdb. This chain joins TRBV14 and TRBJ1-2; TRBD1 is the table's D call and was not checked against the DNA. Germline V lookup: CDR1 SGHDN, CDR2 FVKESK. With termini counted, the CDR3 has 13 amino acids. This CDR3 is CASSQDSLQGSLM.

This chain uses TRBV5-1 with TRBJ2-2; D is tentatively TRBD1 or TRBD2 (5 bases each). This CDR3 is 14 amino acids long. Germline V gives CDR1 SGHRS, CDR2 YFSETQ. Trimming removed 5 bases from V and 2 bases from J, with 10 bases in between. The CDR3 reads CASSWDGNTGELFF. The CDR3, as DNA: TGCGCCAGCAGTTGGGACGGTAACACCGGGGAGCTGTTTTTT.

The V and J genes are TRBV5-4 and TRBJ1-1; tentative D call: TRBD1 (5 bases). CDR1 SGHNT and CDR2 YYREEE come from the germline V gene (reference sequence). The CDR3 consists of 16 residues. V dropped 3 bases and J dropped 0 bases, with 15 bases sitting between them. The CDR3: CASSSMWGRMNTEAFF. The CDR3 nucleotides read TGTGCCAGCAGCTCGATGTGGGGCAGGATGAACACTGAAGCTTTCTTT.

The V and J genes are TRBV5-1 and TRBJ2-3; no firm D call. The germline CDR1 and CDR2 sequences are SGHRS and YFSETQ. The V end was cut by 5 bases, the J end by 2 bases, with 9 bases between. CDR3 size: 13 residues. CDR3 region: CASRVFDTDTQYF. As DNA, the CDR3 is TGCGCCAGCAGGGTATTTGACACAGATACGCAGTATTTT.

This clone was counted between two and nine times. The V gene is TRBV7-9, the J gene TRBJ1-1; D gene ambiguous. CDR1 and CDR2 from the germline V gene are SEHNR and FQNEAQ (reference sequence). Trimming left V 5 bases short and J 5 bases short, with 12 bases between. CDR3 length equals 13 residues. The DNA for the CDR3 is TGTGCCAGCAGCCCCTCTGGGAGAACTGAAGCTTTCTTT. This encodes CASSPSGRTEAFF.

The chain has TRBV30 and TRBJ1-3; 10 bases align to TRBD1. V shed 4 bases and J 0 bases; nucleotides not matched to a gene: 6. There are 16 residues in the CDR3. CDR1 and CDR2 (germline): GTSNPN, SVGIG (reference sequence). DNA for the CDR3: TGTGCCTGGATTCCGGGACAGGGGCTCTCTGGAAACACCATATATTTT. Translating it yields CAWIPGQGLSGNTIYF.

Only a few counts were recorded for this clone. This chain connects TRBV5-5 to TRBJ2-7, with 7 bases that match TRBD1. The J segment lost 1 base and the V segment lost 0 bases, leaving 1 base of the junction unmatched. The CDR3 length is 14 residues. CDR1 and CDR2 from the germline V gene are SGHKS and YYEKEE (reference sequence). CDR3 sequence (DNA): TGTGCCAGCAGCTTGGGACAGGGATCCTACGAGCAGTACTTC. Its protein is CASSLGQGSYEQYF. Filled out from reference TRBV5-5 and TRBJ2-7, the complete variable domain reads DAGVTQSPTHLIKTRGQQVTLRCSPISGHKSVSWYQQVLGQGPQFIFQYYEKEERGRGNFPDRFSARQFPNYSSELNVNALLLGDSALYLCASSLGQGSYEQYFGPGTRLTVT.

The V gene is TRBV29-1, the J gene TRBJ2-1; maybe TRBD2 (5 bases). CDR3 length equals 11 residues. Germline CDR1 SQVTM, CDR2 ANQGSEA. With 7 bases removed from V and 8 bases from J, the gap between germline ends came to 12 bases. CDR3 nucleotides: TGCAGCGGTGTGGGAGTGTATGAGCAGTTCTTC. This gives the protein CSGVGVYEQFF.

The CDR3 DNA reads as TGTGCCAGCACCACGGACAGGGCTAACTATGGCTACACCTTC. It yields the protein CASTTDRANYGYTF. This rearrangement joins TRBV5-4 to TRBJ1-2, with 8 bases lining up with TRBD1. The CDR3 is 14 amino acids. The germline V gene has CDR1 SGHNT and CDR2 YYREEE (reference sequence). The ends lost 6 bases at V and 0 bases at J; junction bases unmatched: 4.

This sequence joins TRBV18 and TRBJ1-2; D not resolved. Germline lookup yields CDR1 KGHSH and CDR2 LQKENI. V was trimmed by 4 bases and J by 0 bases, leaving 3 bases between them. This CDR3 is built from 12 residues. The CDR3 DNA is TGTGCCAGCTCACGACCTAACTATGGCTACACCTTC. It translates to CASSRPNYGYTF.

This clone was counted a few times. The chain links TRBV9 to TRBJ1-2; D remains ambiguous. Germline V gives CDR1 SGDLS, CDR2 YYNGEE. V lost 0 bases, J lost 4 bases, and 13 bases lay in between. The CDR3 extends over 15 amino acids. Here the CDR3 reads CASSVVQAGPYGYTF. The CDR3 nucleotides are TGTGCCAGCAGCGTAGTTCAGGCGGGCCCCTATGGCTACACCTTC. Filled out from reference TRBV9 and TRBJ1-2, the complete variable domain reads DSGVTQTPKHLITATGQRVTLRCSPRSGDLSVYWYQQSLDQGLQFLIQYYNGEERAKGNILERFSAQQFPDLHSELNLSSLELGDSALYFCASSVVQAGPYGYTFGSGTRLTVV.

The rearrangement uses TRBV9 and TRBJ2-5, with D perhaps TRBD2 (6 bases). The V gene's germline CDR1 is SGDLS and CDR2 YYNGEE. The germline V and J ends were trimmed by 1 base and 7 bases, with 20 bases remaining between them. The CDR3 is made up of 16 amino acids. The chain's CDR3 is CASSVSGTGAGRTQYF. Here the CDR3 DNA reads TGTGCCAGCAGCGTATCGGGGACCGGGGCCGGGAGGACCCAGTACTTC.

The V call is TRBV4-3, the J call TRBJ2-7; 7 bases are a match to TRBD2. The CDR3 runs to 15 residues. V lost 0 bases and J lost 4; bases outside the gene matches: 6. From germline, CDR1 is LGHNA and CDR2 YSLEER. CDR3 loop: CASSQDPGLIYEQYF. The CDR3 DNA is TGCGCCAGCAGCCAAGACCCGGGACTAATTTACGAGCAGTACTTC.